This T cell receptor (beta chain) was captured by sequencing in a study of cytomegalovirus exposure and HLA in healthy donors. Study observations and caveats: The study carried out a later analysis of TCR beta sequences. It associated approximately 17,000 of them with specific HLA alleles at a false discovery rate of 0.05. According to an earlier analysis, most TCR beta V segments yielded productive rearrangements about 90% or about 30% of the time. Among immune exposure information, only CMV serostatus was available. TRBV6-2, TRBV6-3 and some other V segments were unresolvable in 87-base-pair reads.

Primers included in the PCR were 60 Vbeta and 13 Jbeta primers. TCRdb's copy holds only in-frame clones and misses some; the assay was immunoSEQ multiplex PCR. The data contain 100,000 to 130,000 clones, 74% of them seen just once; the ten biggest clones take up approximately 14%. Germline V lookup: CDR1 SNHLY, CDR2 FYNNEI. V was trimmed by 7 bases and J by 1 base, leaving 12 bases between them. The CDR3 consists of 14 residues. On this clone: The antigen is undetermined.

Sequenced sample: PBMCs. The chain combines TRBV2 with TRBJ2-3, with a possible D match to TRBD2 (5 bases). This TCR was sampled from a woman aged 40 to 49 in good health and CMV-seropositive. The DNA of the CDR3 is TGTGCCAGCAAAGGGAGTTTGGGCACAGATACGCAGTATTTT. It encodes CASKGSLGTDTQYF.